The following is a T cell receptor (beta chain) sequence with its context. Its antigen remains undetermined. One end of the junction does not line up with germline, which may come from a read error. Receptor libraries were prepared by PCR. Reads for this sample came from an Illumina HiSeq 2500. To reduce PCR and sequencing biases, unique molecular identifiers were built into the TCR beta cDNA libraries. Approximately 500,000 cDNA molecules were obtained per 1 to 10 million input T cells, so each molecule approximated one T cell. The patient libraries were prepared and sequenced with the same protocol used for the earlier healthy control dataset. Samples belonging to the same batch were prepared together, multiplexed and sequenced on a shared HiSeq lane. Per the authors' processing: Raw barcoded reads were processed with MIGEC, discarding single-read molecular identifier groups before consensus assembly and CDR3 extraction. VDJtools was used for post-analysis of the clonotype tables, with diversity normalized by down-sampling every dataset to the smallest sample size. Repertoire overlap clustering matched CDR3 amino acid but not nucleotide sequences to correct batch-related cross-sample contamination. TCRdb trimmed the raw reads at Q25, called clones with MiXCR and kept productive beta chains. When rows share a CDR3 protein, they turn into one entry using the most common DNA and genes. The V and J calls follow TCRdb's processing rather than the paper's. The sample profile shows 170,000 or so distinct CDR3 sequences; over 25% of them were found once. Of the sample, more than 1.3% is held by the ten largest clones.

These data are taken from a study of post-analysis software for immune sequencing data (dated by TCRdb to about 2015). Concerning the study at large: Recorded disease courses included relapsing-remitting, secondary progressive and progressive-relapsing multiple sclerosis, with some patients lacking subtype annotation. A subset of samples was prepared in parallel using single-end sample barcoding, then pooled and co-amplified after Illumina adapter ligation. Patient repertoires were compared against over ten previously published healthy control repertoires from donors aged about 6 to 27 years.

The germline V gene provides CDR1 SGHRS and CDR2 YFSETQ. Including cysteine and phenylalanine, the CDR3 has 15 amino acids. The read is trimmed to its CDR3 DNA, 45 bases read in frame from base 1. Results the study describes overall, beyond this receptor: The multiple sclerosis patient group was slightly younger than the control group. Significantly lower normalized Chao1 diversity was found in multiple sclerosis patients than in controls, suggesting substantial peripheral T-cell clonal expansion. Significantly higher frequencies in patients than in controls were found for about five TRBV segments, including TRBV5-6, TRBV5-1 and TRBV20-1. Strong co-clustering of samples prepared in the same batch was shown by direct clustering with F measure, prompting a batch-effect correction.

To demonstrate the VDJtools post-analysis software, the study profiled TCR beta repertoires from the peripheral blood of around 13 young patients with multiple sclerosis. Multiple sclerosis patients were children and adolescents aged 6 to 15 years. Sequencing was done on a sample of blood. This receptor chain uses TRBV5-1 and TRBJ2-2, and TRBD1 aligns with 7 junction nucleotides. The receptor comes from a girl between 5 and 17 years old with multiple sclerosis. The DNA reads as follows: TGCGCCAGCAGCTTGAGGGGGCTGGACACCGGGGAGCGGTTTTTT. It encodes CASSLRGLDTGERFF. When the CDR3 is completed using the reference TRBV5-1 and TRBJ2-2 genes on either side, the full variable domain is KAGVTQTPRYLIKTRGQQVTLSCSPISGHRSVSWYQQTPGQGLQFLFEYFSETQRNKGNFPGRFSGRQFSNSRSEMNVSTLELGDSALYLCASSLRGLDTGERFFGEGSRLTVL.